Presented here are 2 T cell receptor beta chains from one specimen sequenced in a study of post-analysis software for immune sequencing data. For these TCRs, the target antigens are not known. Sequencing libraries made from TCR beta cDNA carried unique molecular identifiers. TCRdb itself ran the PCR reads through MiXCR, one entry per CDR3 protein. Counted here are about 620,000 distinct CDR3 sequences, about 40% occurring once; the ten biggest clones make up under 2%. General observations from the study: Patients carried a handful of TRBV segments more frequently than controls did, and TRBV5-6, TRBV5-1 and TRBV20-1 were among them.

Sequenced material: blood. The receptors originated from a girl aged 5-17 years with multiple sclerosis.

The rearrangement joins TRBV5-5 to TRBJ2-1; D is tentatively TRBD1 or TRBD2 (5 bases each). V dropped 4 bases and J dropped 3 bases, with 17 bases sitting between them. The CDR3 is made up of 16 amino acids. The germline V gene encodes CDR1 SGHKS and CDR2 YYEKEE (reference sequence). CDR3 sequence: CASSPSGQLHYNEQFF. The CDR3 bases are TGTGCCAGCAGCCCCTCGGGGCAGCTCCACTACAATGAGCAGTTCTTC.

The CDR3 spells CASSLPGQGQPQHF. CDR3 bases: TGTGCCAGCAGCTTACCGGGGCAAGGACAGCCCCAGCATTTT. This chain joins TRBV7-9 and TRBJ1-5; possible D gene TRBD1, 5 bases. CDR1 SEHNR and CDR2 FQNEAQ come from the germline V gene (reference sequence). The CDR3 extends over 14 amino acids. Trimming left V 2 bases short and J 7 bases short, with 12 bases between.